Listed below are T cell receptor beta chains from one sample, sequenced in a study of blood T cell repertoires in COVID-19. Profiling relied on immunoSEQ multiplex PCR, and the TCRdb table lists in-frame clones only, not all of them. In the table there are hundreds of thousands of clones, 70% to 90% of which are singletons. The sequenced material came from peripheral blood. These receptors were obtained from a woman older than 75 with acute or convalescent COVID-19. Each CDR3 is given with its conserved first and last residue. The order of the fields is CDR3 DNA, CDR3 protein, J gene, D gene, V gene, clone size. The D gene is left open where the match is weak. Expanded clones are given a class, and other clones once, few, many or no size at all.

CDR3 DNA: TGCGCCAGCAGCCAATGGGACAGGGGGCAATATGGCTACACCTTC
CDR3 protein: CASSQWDRGQYGYTF
J gene: TRBJ1-2
D gene: TRBD1
V gene: TRBV4-1
clone size: few

CDR3 DNA: TGTGCCAGCAGTTACCTAGGGGGCCACATTATGACCCAGTACTTC
CDR3 protein: CASSYLGGHIMTQYF
J gene: TRBJ2-5
D gene: TRBD1
V gene: TRBV6-5
clone size: .

CDR3 DNA: TGTGCCAGTAGTATGACAGGGGAGTATGGCTACACCTTC
CDR3 protein: CASSMTGEYGYTF
J gene: TRBJ1-2
D gene: TRBD1
V gene: TRBV19
clone size: .

CDR3 DNA: TGTGCCACCTTACAGGGGACGGGCACCGGGGAGCTGTTTTTT
CDR3 protein: CATLQGTGTGELFF
J gene: TRBJ2-2
D gene: TRBD1
V gene: TRBV10-3
clone size: .

CDR3 DNA: TGTGCCAGCTCCAGGGACCCGAACAGGGGAAATAATTCACCCCTCCACTTT
CDR3 protein: CASSRDPNRGNNSPLHF
J gene: TRBJ1-6
D gene: TRBD1
V gene: TRBV18
clone size: .

CDR3 DNA: TGTGCCAGTACCCCGGGACCCGCAGCGGGTGGCTACACCTTC
CDR3 protein: CASTPGPAAGGYTF
J gene: TRBJ1-2
D gene: .
V gene: TRBV19
clone size: .

CDR3 DNA: TGTGCCTGGAGTGTACAGGACAGCTCCTACGAGCAGTACTTC
CDR3 protein: CAWSVQDSSYEQYF
J gene: TRBJ2-7
D gene: .
V gene: TRBV30
clone size: .

CDR3 DNA: TGTGCCAGCAGTTTATCCGCAGGTAACACTGAAGCTTTCTTT
CDR3 protein: CASSLSAGNTEAFF
J gene: TRBJ1-1
D gene: .
V gene: TRBV27
clone size: .

CDR3 DNA: TGTGCCATCAGTGAATTGGCTAGCAAGGGCACAGATACGCAGTATTTT
CDR3 protein: CAISELASKGTDTQYF
J gene: TRBJ2-3
D gene: .
V gene: TRBV10-3
clone size: .

CDR3 DNA: TGTGCCAGCAGCCCGAGACAGGGGGCGCAGGAGACCCAGTACTTC
CDR3 protein: CASSPRQGAQETQYF
J gene: TRBJ2-5
D gene: TRBD1
V gene: TRBV7-3
clone size: .

CDR3 DNA: TGTGCCAGCAGTACTAGCCCGGAGGACGAGCAGTACTTC
CDR3 protein: CASSTSPEDEQYF
J gene: TRBJ2-7
D gene: .
V gene: TRBV6-5
clone size: .

CDR3 DNA: TGTGCCTGGACTACCACAACCCTGACAGGGGTGCATTCACCCCTCCACTTT
CDR3 protein: CAWTTTTLTGVHSPLHF
J gene: TRBJ1-6
D gene: TRBD1
V gene: TRBV30
clone size: .

CDR3 DNA: TGTGCCAGCAGCCCCCCGGGACGCGGGGTTGGCTACACCTTC
CDR3 protein: CASSPPGRGVGYTF
J gene: TRBJ1-2
D gene: .
V gene: TRBV7-2
clone size: few

CDR3 DNA: TGTGCCAGTACCCAGACAGGGGAGACGGATGAAAAACTGTTTTTT
CDR3 protein: CASTQTGETDEKLFF
J gene: TRBJ1-4
D gene: TRBD1
V gene: TRBV19
clone size: .

CDR3 DNA: TGTGCCAGCAGTCTAAAGACAGGGATTGGGCTCAACTATGGCTACACCTTC
CDR3 protein: CASSLKTGIGLNYGYTF
J gene: TRBJ1-2
D gene: TRBD1
V gene: TRBV28
clone size: .

CDR3 DNA: TGTGCCAGCAGTGAGCGAGGACAATGGTACCAAGAGACCCAGTACTTC
CDR3 protein: CASSERGQWYQETQYF
J gene: TRBJ2-5
D gene: .
V gene: TRBV25-1
clone size: .

CDR3 DNA: TGTGCCAGCAGCTTAGATCTCGAGGGTGAGCAGTTCTTC
CDR3 protein: CASSLDLEGEQFF
J gene: TRBJ2-1
D gene: .
V gene: TRBV11-3
clone size: .

CDR3 DNA: TGTGCCAGCAGCCTCCAGGGTGATCAGCCCCAGCATTTT
CDR3 protein: CASSLQGDQPQHF
J gene: TRBJ1-5
D gene: .
V gene: TRBV11-2
clone size: .

CDR3 DNA: TGCGCCAGCAGCTTGGACGCCTACTCAGAGACCCAGTACTTC
CDR3 protein: CASSLDAYSETQYF
J gene: TRBJ2-5
D gene: .
V gene: TRBV5-1
clone size: few

CDR3 DNA: TGTGCCAGCAGCTCGATCGGGCAGGGTCGTGGCTACACCTTC
CDR3 protein: CASSSIGQGRGYTF
J gene: TRBJ1-2
D gene: .
V gene: TRBV7-8
clone size: .

CDR3 DNA: TGTGCCAGCAGCTGGAAGGGACAGGCTGGGTATGGCTACACCTTC
CDR3 protein: CASSWKGQAGYGYTF
J gene: TRBJ1-2
D gene: TRBD1
V gene: TRBV5-6
clone size: .

CDR3 DNA: TGTGCCTGGAGTTGGGACAGGGGGAACGAGCAGTACTTC
CDR3 protein: CAWSWDRGNEQYF
J gene: TRBJ2-7
D gene: TRBD1
V gene: TRBV30
clone size: .

CDR3 DNA: TGTGCCAGCGGACAGGGGTTCAGGGAGCAGTACTTC
CDR3 protein: CASGQGFREQYF
J gene: TRBJ2-7
D gene: TRBD1
V gene: TRBV27
clone size: .

CDR3 DNA: TGTGCCAGCAGCCATCGGTACACCGGGGAGCTGTTTTTT
CDR3 protein: CASSHRYTGELFF
J gene: TRBJ2-2
D gene: .
V gene: TRBV14
clone size: few

CDR3 DNA: TGTGCCAGCAGTTCCGGGACAGGGGGCTATAGCAATCAGCCCCAGCATTTT
CDR3 protein: CASSSGTGGYSNQPQHF
J gene: TRBJ1-5
D gene: TRBD1
V gene: TRBV6-2/TRBV6-3
clone size: .

CDR3 DNA: TGTGCCAGCAGCTTACGGACAGGGGGTGGTAATTCACCCCTCCACTTT
CDR3 protein: CASSLRTGGGNSPLHF
J gene: TRBJ1-6
D gene: TRBD1
V gene: TRBV7-8
clone size: .

CDR3 DNA: TGTGCCACCTCGCCTAGCGGGAGGAGAGAGACCCAGTACTTC
CDR3 protein: CATSPSGRRETQYF
J gene: TRBJ2-5
D gene: TRBD2
V gene: TRBV6-4
clone size: .